The 6 T cell receptor beta chains listed next were all sequenced from one sample in a study of blood T cell repertoires in COVID-19. Repertoires were generated with immunoSEQ multiplex PCR, while TCRdb's copy carries only in-frame clones and drops some. This table holds about 260,000 clones, approximately 85% found once. Sequencing used peripheral blood. Receptor source: a human donor in a cohort sampled during active COVID-19.

The chain carries TRBV15 and TRBJ2-1; D perhaps matches TRBD2 (6 bases). CDR3 length equals 18 residues. V was trimmed by 0 bases and J by 7 bases, leaving 22 bases between them. Germline CDR1 is LNHNV and CDR2 is YYDKDF (reference sequence). For the CDR3, the DNA is TGTGCCACCAGCAGAGAAGGCGGTAGAGGGACTCCCCGGAATGAGCAGTTCTTC. The encoded protein is CATSREGGRGTPRNEQFF. Full variable domain (remainder filled in from reference TRBV15 and TRBJ2-1): DAMVIQNPRYQVTQFGKPVTLSCSQTLNHNVMYWYQQKSSQAPKLLFHYYDKDFNNEADTPDNFQSRRPNTSFCFLDIRSPGLGDTAMYLCATSREGGRGTPRNEQFFGPGTRLTVL.

This chain uses TRBV9 with TRBJ2-5; perhaps TRBD2 as D (6 bases). V gave up 0 bases and J gave up 3 bases, with 6 bases separating them. CDR1 and CDR2 (germline): SGDLS, YYNGEE. This CDR3 spans 13 amino acids. CDR3 in amino acids: CASSVGEEETQYF. The CDR3 coding sequence is TGTGCCAGCAGCGTAGGGGAGGAAGAGACCCAGTACTTC.

The chain couples TRBV3-1 (or the pseudogene TRBV3-2) to TRBJ1-5; D is unclear. Germline V lookup: CDR1 LGHDT, CDR2 YNNKEL (reference sequence). V gave up 1 base and J gave up 5 bases, with 12 bases separating them. The length of the CDR3 is 15 residues. This chain's CDR3 is CASSQASEGDQPQHF. The CDR3, as DNA: TGTGCCAGCAGCCAAGCATCAGAGGGCGATCAGCCCCAGCATTTT.

The chain has TRBV4-1 and TRBJ2-3; a possible D gene is TRBD1 (7 bases). Per the germline V gene, CDR1 is MGHRA and CDR2 is YSYEKL. Between the trimmed V and J ends, which lost 4 bases and 4 bases, there was a span of 24 bases. This CDR3 comprises 18 residues. CDR3 loop: CASSPLQGGIGSSDTQYF. The CDR3 bases are TGCGCCAGCAGCCCCCTCCAGGGGGGCATTGGTTCTTCAGATACGCAGTATTTT.

For this clone: Other DNA sequences in the sample encode the same CDR3. CDR3 amino acids: CASSIRDSNQPQHF. Here the CDR3 DNA reads TGTGCCAGTAGTATCCGCGATAGCAATCAGCCCCAGCATTTT. The chain combines TRBV19 with TRBJ1-5, with D unresolved. The CDR3 sequence is 14 residues long. Deletions cut 3 bases from V and 0 bases from J, with 6 bases between. The V gene's germline CDR1 is LNHDA and CDR2 SQIVND (reference sequence).

The V and J genes are TRBV4-3 and TRBJ2-5, with 9 bases matching TRBD1. The CDR3 has 15 amino acids. The V gene end was trimmed by 0 bases and the J gene end by 4 bases; junction bases not matched to a gene: 3. Germline loops: CDR1 LGHNA, CDR2 YSLEER. CDR3 coding DNA: TGCGCCAGCAGCCAAGAGTACAGGGGGCGAGAGACCCAGTACTTC. Protein product: CASSQEYRGRETQYF.